This entry lists 32 T cell receptor beta chains sequenced from one sample in a study of T cell responses to AZD1222 COVID-19 vaccine. Repertoires were generated with immunoSEQ multiplex PCR, while TCRdb's copy carries only in-frame clones and drops some. The data contain around 86,000 clones, around 87% of them singletons. Sequenced here: peripheral blood, sampled on day 0 of AZD1222 vaccination. The receptors come from an adult in good health.

The rearrangement joins TRBV3-1 (or the pseudogene TRBV3-2) to TRBJ1-5; D may be TRBD1 (6 bases). Germline CDR1 LGHDT, CDR2 YNNKEL (reference sequence). The V and J ends lost 0 bases and 7 bases respectively, with 10 bases between them. This CDR3 spans 14 amino acids. The CDR3 sequence is CASSQDVQGQPQHF. DNA of the CDR3: TGTGCCAGCAGCCAAGATGTGCAGGGGCAGCCCCAGCATTTT.

The CDR3 spells CASSQEYSSAYEQYF. CDR3 DNA: TGTGCCAGCAGCCAAGAGTACAGCTCCGCCTACGAGCAGTACTTC. The chain combines TRBV4-2 with TRBJ2-7; D is ambiguous. CDR1 and CDR2 (germline): LGHNA, YNFKEQ. The V and J ends lost 0 bases and 2 bases respectively, with 11 bases between them. The CDR3 totals 15 residues.

V usage is TRBV5-8 and J usage is TRBJ1-5; D is unclear. V was cut by 4 bases and J by 7 bases, with 9 bases left in between. CDR1 and CDR2 from the germline V gene are SGHTS and YDEGEE. CDR3 size: 12 residues. CDR3: CASSPRRQPQHF. CDR3 nucleotide sequence: TGTGCCAGCAGCCCCAGACGGCAGCCCCAGCATTTT.

This rearrangement joins TRBV29-1 to TRBJ1-5, with TRBD1 identical over 10 bases. Germline V CDR1 and CDR2: SQVTM, ANQGSEA. V dropped 7 bases and J dropped 4; count of bases not matched to a gene: 4. The CDR3 covers 13 residues. CDR3 protein: CSARTGGNQPQHF. The CDR3 DNA follows: TGCAGCGCCAGGACAGGGGGAAATCAGCCCCAGCATTTT.

The chain recombines TRBV7-9 with TRBJ2-7; D is uncertain. Germline V gene sequence: CDR1 SEHNR, CDR2 FQNEAQ (reference sequence). Deletions cut 6 bases from V and 5 bases from J, with 11 bases between. This CDR3 has 12 amino acids. The DNA of the CDR3 is TGTGCCAGCAGGGGCTCGGACCACGAGCAGTACTTC. Its protein product is CASRGSDHEQYF. The full variable domain, rest sourced from reference TRBV7-9 and TRBJ2-7, is DTGVSQNPRHKITKRGQNVTFRCDPISEHNRLYWYRQTLGQGPEFLTYFQNEAQLEKSRLLSDRFSAERPKGSFSTLEIQRTEQGDSAMYLCASRGSDHEQYFGPGTRLTVT.

The V gene is TRBV5-1, the J gene TRBJ2-3; 8 bases line up with TRBD2. CDR3 length: 18 residues. J was trimmed by 4 bases and V by 4 bases; bases with no gene match: 17. Germline values: CDR1 SGHRS, CDR2 YFSETQ. This CDR3 is CASSLRRTSWGGSDTQYF. The CDR3 DNA sequence: TGCGCCAGCAGCCTGCGCCGGACTAGCTGGGGTGGCTCAGATACGCAGTATTTT.

This clone occurred once. The chain couples TRBV5-4 to TRBJ1-2; TRBD1 agrees at 10 bases. Looked up from germline, CDR1 is SGHNT and CDR2 is YYREEE (reference sequence). The CDR3 totals 15 residues. Losses at the gene ends were 0 bases for V and 6 bases for J; bases not matched to a gene: 5. The CDR3 nucleotides are TGTGCCAGCAGCTTGGCGACCGGGACAGGGGATGGCTACACCTTC. This sequence encodes CASSLATGTGDGYTF.

The CDR3 sequence is CASSVTPTGELFF. The CDR3 DNA reads TGTGCCAGCAGCGTAACACCAACCGGGGAGCTGTTTTTT. The V call is TRBV9, the J call TRBJ2-2; no clear D. This CDR3 has 13 residues. Per the germline V gene, CDR1 is SGDLS and CDR2 is YYNGEE. Trimming cost V 1 base and J 5 bases, with 6 bases left between them.

This chain uses TRBV7-3 with TRBJ2-7, with unresolved D. This CDR3 contains 15 residues. V lost 2 bases and J 1 base, leaving 12 bases between the germline ends. CDR1 and CDR2 (germline): SGHTA, FQGTGA. Here the CDR3 DNA reads TGTGCCAGCAGCTTAGGGCACTCACTATCCTACGAGCAGTACTTC. It is translated as CASSLGHSLSYEQYF.

The chain has TRBV9 and TRBJ1-5; D ambiguous. The CDR3 has 15 amino acids. Germline CDR1 SGDLS, CDR2 YYNGEE. V was trimmed by 0 bases and J by 5 bases, leaving 12 bases between them. The CDR3 DNA sequence: TGTGCCAGCAGCGTAGACGGGCAGATTGATCAGCCCCAGCATTTT. It codes for CASSVDGQIDQPQHF.

This clone counts as medium-sized. This chain links TRBV19 with TRBJ2-3; 7 bases agree with TRBD2. The J segment lost 4 bases and the V segment lost 2 bases, leaving 6 bases of the junction unmatched. The V gene's germline CDR1 is LNHDA and CDR2 SQIVND (reference sequence). This CDR3 is built from 15 residues. CDR3 amino acids: CASSINGGKPDTQYF. The CDR3 region has the DNA TGTGCCAGTAGTATAAACGGGGGGAAGCCAGATACGCAGTATTTT. Full variable domain (rest looked up from reference TRBV19 and TRBJ2-3): DGGITQSPKYLFRKEGQNVTLSCEQNLNHDAMYWYRQDPGQGLRLIYYSQIVNDFQKGDIAEGYSVSREKKESFPLTVTSAQKNPTAFYLCASSINGGKPDTQYFGPGTRLTVL.

The chain has TRBV7-9 and TRBJ2-3, with TRBD2 identical over 11 bases. Germline CDR1 and CDR2: SEHNR and FQNEAQ (reference sequence). This CDR3 has 15 residues. Trimming at V came to 5 bases and at J to 5 bases, leaving 6 bases not matched to a gene. DNA for the CDR3: TGTGCCAGCAGCATCCGACTAGCGGGGAAAGATACGCAGTATTTT. Translating gives CASSIRLAGKDTQYF.

The rearrangement uses TRBV5-4 and TRBJ2-5, with 8 bases fitting TRBD1. V was pared by 2 bases and J by 0 bases, with 6 bases of the junction left unmatched. This CDR3 contains 16 residues. Per germline, CDR1 SGHNT and CDR2 YYREEE (reference sequence). CDR3 region: CASSFGRTGHQETQYF. The CDR3 DNA is TGTGCCAGCAGCTTTGGAAGGACAGGGCACCAAGAGACCCAGTACTTC.

This clone was counted a few times. The chain employs TRBV7-8 and TRBJ1-2; the D gene is possibly TRBD1 (6 bases). Germline CDR1 and CDR2: SGHVS and FQNEAQ. V shed 5 bases and J shed 4 bases, with 23 bases lying between them. This CDR3 comprises 17 residues. CDR3 sequence (DNA): TGTGCCAGCAGCCCAACCGGAGGGGGAACTAAACTCTATGGCTACACCTTC. It specifies CASSPTGGGTKLYGYTF.

The gene calls are TRBV7-3 and TRBJ1-2, with D tentatively TRBD1 (5 bases). CDR3 length: 15 amino acids. V gave up 2 bases and J gave up 3 bases, with 13 bases separating them. CDR1 SGHTA and CDR2 FQGTGA come from the germline V gene. In DNA, the CDR3 is TGTGCCAGCAGCTTAGGAGGGACTGGGGACTATGGCTACACCTTC. It specifies CASSLGGTGDYGYTF.

The chain couples TRBV3-1 (or the pseudogene TRBV3-2) to TRBJ1-1, with D possibly matching TRBD1 (5 bases). V dropped 7 bases and J dropped 3 bases, with 15 bases sitting between them. The CDR3 contains 14 residues. The germline V gene encodes CDR1 LGHDT and CDR2 YNNKEL (reference sequence). The CDR3 DNA reads TGTGCCAGCACCGCCTGGGGGTCTGACACTGAAGCTTTCTTT. Protein sequence: CASTAWGSDTEAFF.

V usage is TRBV7-3 and J usage is TRBJ1-1, with TRBD1 matching over 8 bases. V trimming: 3 bases; J trimming: 3 bases; junction bases outside the gene matches: 3. Germline CDR1 reads SGHTA; CDR2 reads FQGTGA. CDR3 size: 14 residues. This CDR3 reads CASSLDRVDTEAFF. CDR3 in DNA: TGTGCCAGCAGCTTGGACAGGGTGGACACTGAAGCTTTCTTT.

The V call is TRBV12-3 or TRBV12-4, the J call TRBJ1-2; unclear D gene. This CDR3 spans 13 amino acids. The V end was cut by 7 bases, the J end by 2 bases, with 11 bases between. The CDR3 DNA is TGTGCCAGCAACACCGACGGGAACTATGGCTACACCTTC. This encodes CASNTDGNYGYTF.

This chain links TRBV4-1 with TRBJ2-7; TRBD1 agrees at 8 bases. V trimming: 5 bases; J trimming: 2 bases; junction bases outside the gene matches: 8. The length of the CDR3 is 15 residues. Germline assignment: CDR1 MGHRA and CDR2 YSYEKL. CDR3 sequence reads: CASSEPGQAAYEQYF. In nucleotides, the CDR3 is TGCGCCAGCAGCGAACCGGGACAGGCCGCCTACGAGCAGTACTTC.

The chain has TRBV19 and TRBJ1-5; TRBD1 agrees at 9 bases. Germline loops: CDR1 LNHDA, CDR2 SQIVND (reference sequence). Germline trimming cut 6 bases from V and 12 bases from J; bases unmatched to any gene: 12. This CDR3 spans 14 amino acids. The CDR3 DNA reads as TGTGCCAGTAGGGACAGGGGAGGGCTCCAGGGCCAGCATTTT. Translated: CASRDRGGLQGQHF.

V and J are TRBV19 and TRBJ1-1; 9 nucleotides line up with TRBD1. Trimming took 8 bases from V and 6 from J; bases not matched to a gene: 7. The CDR3 is 13 residues long. Germline CDR1 is LNHDA and CDR2 is SQIVND (reference sequence). The CDR3 loop is CASFGQGRSEAFF. The CDR3 DNA is TGTGCCAGTTTCGGACAGGGGAGGTCTGAAGCTTTCTTT. Full variable domain (rest looked up from reference TRBV19 and TRBJ1-1): DGGITQSPKYLFRKEGQNVTLSCEQNLNHDAMYWYRQDPGQGLRLIYYSQIVNDFQKGDIAEGYSVSREKKESFPLTVTSAQKNPTAFYLCASFGQGRSEAFFGQGTRLTVV.

The chain joins TRBV29-1 to TRBJ1-5, with D possibly matching TRBD1 (5 bases). V lost 1 base to trimming and J lost 2 bases, with 9 bases between them. This CDR3 has 14 amino acids. Germline V lookup: CDR1 SQVTM, CDR2 ANQGSEA. CDR3 in amino acids: CSVEVGGGNQPQHF. In DNA, the CDR3 is TGCAGCGTTGAAGTGGGGGGGGGCAATCAGCCCCAGCATTTT.

In this sample, this clone turned up once. The chain recombines TRBV7-2 with TRBJ2-3; TRBD2 matches 16 bases. V was clipped by 5 bases and J by 3 bases; unmatched bases: 11. The CDR3 is 19 amino acids. Germline V lookup: CDR1 SGHTA, CDR2 FQGNSA. CDR3 sequence (DNA): TGTGCCAGCAGCGTACAGGGGACTAGCGGGGGGGCTAGGACAGATACGCAGTATTTT. Translated, it gives CASSVQGTSGGARTDTQYF.

The DNA for the CDR3 is TGTGCCAGCAGCTTAGCGTTGCAGGTGTCTGCGGGCTACACCTTC. Protein sequence: CASSLALQVSAGYTF. The rearrangement joins TRBV7-2 to TRBJ1-2; D not certain. The CDR3 covers 15 residues. The V end lost 0 bases, the J end lost 8 bases, and 16 bases lay between the germline ends. Germline V gene lookup returns CDR1 SGHTA and CDR2 FQGNSA.

V and J are TRBV6-1 and TRBJ1-2; the D gene is possibly TRBD1 (5 bases). Germline V lookup: CDR1 MNHNS, CDR2 SASEGT. The V end lost 3 bases, the J end lost 1 base, and 12 bases lay between the germline ends. This CDR3 spans 15 amino acids. CDR3 region: CASSDGHFDNYGYTF. The DNA for the CDR3 is TGTGCCAGCAGTGACGGACACTTCGATAACTATGGCTACACCTTC.

V usage is TRBV7-2 and J usage is TRBJ2-7, with TRBD2 matching 9 bases. Trimming removed 5 bases from V and 2 bases from J; junction bases left unmatched: 7. The CDR3 is 15 residues long. From germline, CDR1 is SGHTA and CDR2 FQGNSA. The CDR3 here is CASSPGGLAAYEQYF. As DNA, the CDR3 is TGTGCCAGCAGCCCAGGGGGACTAGCCGCCTACGAGCAGTACTTC.

The chain carries TRBV6-4 and TRBJ1-5; maybe TRBD1 (6 bases). The CDR3 is made up of 13 amino acids. Between the trimmed V and J ends, which lost 5 bases and 5 bases, there was a span of 10 bases. The V gene's germline CDR1 is MRHNA and CDR2 SNTAGT. The CDR3 loop is CASSLQGDQPQHF. The CDR3 DNA is TGTGCCAGCAGTTTACAGGGAGATCAGCCCCAGCATTTT.

V usage is TRBV23-1 and J usage is TRBJ1-2; D is undetermined. TRBV23-1 is an open reading frame, and its role is uncertain. The V end lost 0 bases, the J end lost 5 bases, and 13 bases lay between the germline ends. The CDR3 has 15 residues. In DNA, the CDR3 is TGCGCCAGCAGTCAATCGTTTGGTCAGGAATATGGCTACACCTTC. Amino acids: CASSQSFGQEYGYTF.

This chain uses TRBV6-2 or TRBV6-3 with TRBJ2-2; D tentatively fits TRBD1 or TRBD2 (6 bases each). The CDR3 runs to 15 residues. Germline CDR1 and CDR2: MNHEY and SVGEGT. V was shortened by 6 bases and J by 6 bases, with 17 bases between the two germline ends. CDR3 DNA: TGTGCCAGCAGCCGAGGGGGGAGTTTGTCCGGGGAGCTGTTTTTT. Residues: CASSRGGSLSGELFF.

The chain joins TRBV6-2 or TRBV6-3 to TRBJ1-3; 10 nucleotides match TRBD1. The CDR3 covers 20 residues. Germline lookup yields CDR1 MNHEY and CDR2 SVGEGT. Trimming took 2 bases from V and 0 from J; bases not matched to a gene: 13. CDR3 sequence reads: CASSYLKGQGFELSGNTIYF. CDR3 coding DNA: TGTGCCAGCAGTTACCTTAAGGGACAGGGGTTCGAGCTCTCTGGAAACACCATATATTTT.

This chain joins TRBV12-3 or TRBV12-4 and TRBJ1-6, with unresolved D. The V gene lost 6 bases and the J gene lost 12 bases, with 12 bases spanning the gap. The CDR3 totals 12 residues. In DNA form, the CDR3 reads TGTGCCAGCAGCCCTTTAGGTCGACCCCTCCACTTT. Translation: CASSPLGRPLHF.

This chain links TRBV21-1 with TRBJ2-3; whether TRBD2, the table's D call, matches the DNA was not checked. TRBV21-1 is a pseudogene segment. The CDR3 is made up of 16 amino acids. The CDR3 spells CASSNPLAGSTDTQYF. CDR3 DNA: TGTGCCAGCAGCAACCCACTAGCGGGGTCGACAGATACGCAGTATTTT.